These 28 T cell receptor beta chains were sequenced from one sample in a study of cytomegalovirus exposure and HLA in healthy donors. A multiplex PCR was run with 60 Vbeta primers and 13 Jbeta primers. The method was immunoSEQ multiplex PCR; TCRdb's version includes in-frame clones alone and lacks a portion of them. This table holds about 160,000 clones. Sequencing input: PBMCs. All receptors come from a woman in her sixties in good health and CMV-seronegative.

V usage is TRBV11-2 and J usage is TRBJ2-3; 11 nucleotides agree with TRBD2. Germline values: CDR1 SGHAT, CDR2 FQNNGV. V shed 5 bases and J 2 bases; nucleotides not matched to a gene: 15. This CDR3 spans 19 amino acids. DNA for the CDR3: TGTGCCAGCAGCCTATTTAGCGGGAGGGCCCCCGGCTACACAGATACGCAGTATTTT. It translates to CASSLFSGRAPGYTDTQYF. The variable domain in full, completed from reference TRBV11-2 and TRBJ2-3, reads EAGVAQSPRYKIIEKRQSVAFWCNPISGHATLYWYQQILGQGPKLLIQFQNNGVVDDSQLPKDRFSAERLKGVDSTLKIQPAKLEDSAVYLCASSLFSGRAPGYTDTQYFGPGTRLTVL.

Notes on this clone: A read error may account for a junction end that differs from germline. The chain employs TRBV6-5 and TRBJ1-5, with D uncertain. The germline V gene has CDR1 MNHEY and CDR2 SVGAGI. There are 13 residues in the CDR3. The CDR3 DNA reads TGTGCCAGCAGATATAGTAGCAATCAGCCCCGGCATTTT. Amino acids: CASRYSSNQPRHF.

The chain recombines TRBV5-4 with TRBJ2-6; D remains unclear. The germline V gene has CDR1 SGHNT and CDR2 YYREEE (reference sequence). V shed 0 bases and J shed 0 bases, with 7 bases lying between them. CDR3 size: 16 residues. The CDR3 coding sequence is TGTGCCAGCAGCTTGGGGGCCGGCTCTGGGGCCAACGTCCTGACTTTC. It specifies CASSLGAGSGANVLTF.

V is TRBV7-8 and J is TRBJ2-1; D is perhaps TRBD1 (6 bases). In germline, CDR1 is SGHVS, CDR2 FQNEAQ. The CDR3 runs 13 residues. The ends were cut back, 3 bases at V and 10 bases at J, with 13 bases in the middle. The CDR3, as DNA: TGTGCCAGCAGCTTGTGGTCCGGGACAGAGCAGTTCTTC. Amino acid sequence: CASSLWSGTEQFF. Drawing the rest from reference TRBV7-8 and TRBJ2-1, the complete variable domain is GAGVSQSPRYKVAKRGQDVALRCDPISGHVSLFWYQQALGQGPEFLTYFQNEAQLDKSGLPSDRFFAERPEGSVSTLKIQRTQQEDSAVYLCASSLWSGTEQFFGPGTRLTVL.

The chain has TRBV7-9 and TRBJ1-4; TRBD1 is a possible D gene (5 bases). This CDR3 is built from 10 residues. CDR1 is SEHNR and CDR2 is FQNEAQ in the germline V gene (reference sequence). DNA for the CDR3: TGTGTCGCCGGGGGTGAAAAACTGTTTTTT. Amino acids: CVAGGEKLFF.

The chain uses TRBV6-5 and TRBJ1-4; D not resolved. The CDR3 consists of 13 residues. Per germline, CDR1 MNHEY and CDR2 SVGAGI. The ends were cut back, 0 bases at V and 12 bases at J, with 11 bases in the middle. The CDR3 bases are TGTGCCAGCAGTTACTCTGAGGGTTTGGAACTGTTTTTT. Its protein product is CASSYSEGLELFF.

V and J are TRBV13 and TRBJ2-1, with 7 bases fitting TRBD2. CDR1 PRHDT and CDR2 FYEKMQ come from the germline V gene (reference sequence). V lost 3 bases to trimming and J lost 2 bases; unmatched junction nucleotides: 4. The CDR3 is 15 amino acids. CDR3 nucleotide sequence: TGTGCCAGCAGCTTTACCGGGACTACCTACAATGAGCAGTTCTTC. As protein: CASSFTGTTYNEQFF.

V gene TRBV7-2 combines with J gene TRBJ2-5, with a weak D call TRBD1 (5 bases). Germline CDR1 and CDR2: SGHTA and FQGNSA. This CDR3 has 13 amino acids. V dropped 5 bases and J dropped 0 bases, with 7 bases sitting between them. The CDR3: CASSNRYQETQYF. The CDR3 region has the DNA TGTGCCAGCAGCAACAGGTACCAAGAGACCCAGTACTTC.

This sequence joins TRBV5-1 and TRBJ1-4; TRBD1 matches at 8 bases. Germline values: CDR1 SGHRS, CDR2 YFSETQ. The V segment lost 1 base and the J segment 8 bases; nucleotides outside the gene matches: 10. The CDR3 runs to 16 residues. CDR3 protein: CASSLTPTGGEEKLFF. For the CDR3, the DNA is TGCGCCAGCAGCTTGACCCCAACAGGGGGAGAAGAAAAACTGTTTTTT.

This chain uses TRBV30 with TRBJ1-1; D gene unclear. Germline V CDR1 and CDR2: GTSNPN, SVGIG (reference sequence). Trimming cost V 4 bases and J 1 base, with 13 bases left between them. This CDR3 has 14 residues. The CDR3 coding sequence is TGTGCCTGGACTGCAGGAGGGTCGAACACTGAAGCTTTCTTT. Translated, it gives CAWTAGGSNTEAFF.

This chain uses TRBV5-4 with TRBJ2-2; 7 bases fit TRBD1. The trim removed 4 bases at V and 2 bases at J, leaving 8 bases unmatched. CDR1 and CDR2 from the germline V gene are SGHNT and YYREEE (reference sequence). The CDR3 runs 16 residues. This CDR3 is CASSPGGRINTGELFF. In DNA form, the CDR3 reads TGTGCCAGCAGCCCAGGGGGACGGATTAACACCGGGGAGCTGTTTTTT.

The chain couples TRBV7-9 to TRBJ2-5; D unclear. CDR1 and CDR2 (germline): SEHNR, FQNEAQ (reference sequence). The CDR3 length is 14 residues. Trimming took off 0 bases at V and 0 bases at J, with 5 bases between the two ends. The CDR3 DNA reads TGTGCCAGCAGCTTAGCTAGCCACCAAGAGACCCAGTACTTC. Its protein is CASSLASHQETQYF.

The rearrangement uses TRBV7-8 and TRBJ1-3; D is perhaps TRBD1 (5 bases). The CDR3 is 15 residues long. Trimming stripped 6 bases from V and 1 base from J, with 13 bases between. CDR1 is SGHVS, CDR2 FQNEAQ, per germline. The DNA for the CDR3 is TGTGCCAGCAGTCCTTTAAGGGGTTCTGGAAACACCATATATTTT. This gives the protein CASSPLRGSGNTIYF.

The chain has TRBV29-1 and TRBJ2-5; TRBD2 might be the D (5 bases). Trimming took 4 bases from V and 2 from J, leaving 17 bases between them. CDR1 and CDR2 from the germline V gene are SQVTM and ANQGSEA. This CDR3 comprises 15 residues. CDR3 sequence: CSVGGSANTQETQYF. The CDR3 DNA reads as TGCAGCGTTGGAGGGTCAGCTAATACGCAAGAGACCCAGTACTTC.

This chain links TRBV19 with TRBJ1-2; possibly TRBD1 for D (6 bases). V lost 3 bases, J lost 4 bases, and 12 bases lay in between. Per the germline V gene, CDR1 is LNHDA and CDR2 is SQIVND (reference sequence). The CDR3 length is 14 residues. The CDR3 region is CASSISTGPYGYTF. CDR3 DNA: TGTGCCAGTAGTATTTCCACAGGGCCCTATGGCTACACCTTC.

The chain links TRBV5-1 to TRBJ2-5, with D perhaps matching TRBD1 (6 bases). CDR1 and CDR2 (germline): SGHRS, YFSETQ. Between the trimmed V and J ends, which lost 4 bases and 1 base, there was a span of 14 bases. The CDR3 length is 15 residues. DNA of the CDR3: TGCGCCAGCAGCACCCGGACAGCCTCCCAAGAGACCCAGTACTTC. It translates to CASSTRTASQETQYF.

V is TRBV6-5 and J is TRBJ1-1; D is ambiguous. Per the germline V gene, CDR1 is MNHEY and CDR2 is SVGAGI. The V and J ends lost 10 bases and 5 bases respectively, with 17 bases between them. The length of the CDR3 is 13 residues. CDR3 nucleotide sequence: TGTGCCACTCTCGGGGATTACTGGACTGAAGCTTTCTTT. Translating it yields CATLGDYWTEAFF.

This chain links TRBV5-1 with TRBJ1-2; no definite D call. Trimming cost V 4 bases and J 8 bases, with 21 bases left between them. Germline V CDR1 and CDR2: SGHRS, YFSETQ. The CDR3 extends over 15 amino acids. The chain's CDR3 is CASSPMDGGRVGYTF. In nucleotides, the CDR3 is TGCGCCAGCAGCCCAATGGACGGAGGAAGGGTCGGCTACACCTTC.

This chain links TRBV2 with TRBJ2-1; 13 nucleotides line up with TRBD2. In germline, CDR1 is SNHLY, CDR2 FYNNEI. V trimming: 6 bases; J trimming: 5 bases; junction bases outside the gene matches: 10. The CDR3 has 17 residues. CDR3 DNA: TGTGCCAGCAGATCTCCACCGGGACTAGCGGGGAACAATGAGCAGTTCTTC. This encodes CASRSPPGLAGNNEQFF.

The chain employs TRBV25-1 and TRBJ1-1, with a possible D match to TRBD1 (6 bases). V gave up 3 bases and J gave up 2 bases, with 16 bases separating them. The CDR3 loop spans 16 amino acids. Germline CDR1 reads MGHDK; CDR2 reads SYGVNS. The CDR3 DNA reads as TGTGCCAGCAGTGATATAGGGGCAGGGGAAAACACTGAAGCTTTCTTT. This translates into CASSDIGAGENTEAFF.

The DNA for the CDR3 is TGTGCCAGCAGCCCCCCTAGCGGGACCTACAATGAGCAGTTCTTC. It translates to CASSPPSGTYNEQFF. The chain has TRBV6-5 and TRBJ2-1, with 9 positions matching TRBD2. The CDR3 covers 15 residues. The V segment lost 6 bases and the J segment 2 bases; nucleotides outside the gene matches: 5. The V gene's germline CDR1 is MNHEY and CDR2 SVGAGI.

The chain has TRBV11-1 and TRBJ1-1, with a tentative D call TRBD1 (6 bases). The CDR3 extends over 12 amino acids. V was trimmed by 3 bases and J by 6 bases, leaving 8 bases between them. CDR1 is SGHAT and CDR2 is FQDESV in the germline V gene (reference sequence). CDR3 sequence (DNA): TGTGCCAGCAGCTTCAGGGGATCTGAAGCTTTCTTT. Amino acids: CASSFRGSEAFF. Full variable domain (remainder filled in from reference TRBV11-1 and TRBJ1-1): EAEVAQSPRYKITEKSQAVAFWCDPISGHATLYWYRQILGQGPELLVQFQDESVVDDSQLPKDRFSAERLKGVDSTLKIQPAELGDSAMYLCASSFRGSEAFFGQGTRLTVV.

The chain combines TRBV7-9 with TRBJ2-1; 10 bases align to TRBD1. Germline V gene data show CDR1 as SEHNR and CDR2 as FQNEAQ (reference sequence). The trim removed 2 bases at V and 7 bases at J, leaving 5 bases unmatched. CDR3 length equals 15 residues. Here the CDR3 reads CASSLRQGARNEQFF. Here the CDR3 DNA reads TGTGCCAGCAGCTTACGACAGGGGGCTCGGAATGAGCAGTTCTTC.

The genes are TRBV5-8 and TRBJ1-4, with D uncertain. CDR1 is SGHTS, CDR2 YDEGEE, per germline. Trimming took off 2 bases at V and 8 bases at J, with 13 bases between the two ends. This CDR3 has 14 amino acids. For the CDR3, the DNA is TGTGCCAGCAGCTTAGAAGGTTCGAGGGAAAAACTGTTTTTT. This translates into CASSLEGSREKLFF.

The chain joins TRBV15 to TRBJ2-7; 7 bases match TRBD1. The CDR3 contains 15 residues. Germline V gives CDR1 LNHNV, CDR2 YYDKDF (reference sequence). With 3 bases clipped from V and 3 bases from J, the junction kept 8 bases outside the gene matches. For the CDR3, the DNA is TGTGCCACCAGCAGCGCGACAGGGCTTTACTACGAGCAGTACTTC. Residues: CATSSATGLYYEQYF.

This rearrangement joins TRBV5-1 to TRBJ2-1, with 7 bases identical to TRBD2. Germline V gene data show CDR1 as SGHRS and CDR2 as YFSETQ. After removal of 0 bases from V and 6 bases from J, the junction contained 9 bases not matched to a gene. This CDR3 is 16 amino acids long. CDR3 in amino acids: CASSLALGLGLNEQFF. The CDR3 DNA follows: TGCGCCAGCAGCTTGGCCTTAGGACTAGGCCTCAATGAGCAGTTCTTC.

The chain has TRBV2 and TRBJ1-5; 10 bases agree with TRBD1. V lost 2 bases to trimming and J lost 2 bases; unmatched junction nucleotides: 3. This CDR3 comprises 16 residues. From germline, CDR1 is SNHLY and CDR2 FYNNEI. CDR3 bases: TGTGCCAGCAGTGAAAGGGGGACAGGGGGCAATCAGCCCCAGCATTTT. This translates into CASSERGTGGNQPQHF.

J is TRBJ1-2 and V is TRBV19; TRBD1 matches 7 bases. This CDR3 spans 15 amino acids. Germline loops: CDR1 LNHDA, CDR2 SQIVND (reference sequence). Trimming cost V 8 bases and J 4 bases; bases outside gene matches: 13. The DNA for the CDR3 is TGTGCCAGTGCGAGGGGGCAGGGGGAGGTCTATGGCTACACCTTC. It codes for CASARGQGEVYGYTF.